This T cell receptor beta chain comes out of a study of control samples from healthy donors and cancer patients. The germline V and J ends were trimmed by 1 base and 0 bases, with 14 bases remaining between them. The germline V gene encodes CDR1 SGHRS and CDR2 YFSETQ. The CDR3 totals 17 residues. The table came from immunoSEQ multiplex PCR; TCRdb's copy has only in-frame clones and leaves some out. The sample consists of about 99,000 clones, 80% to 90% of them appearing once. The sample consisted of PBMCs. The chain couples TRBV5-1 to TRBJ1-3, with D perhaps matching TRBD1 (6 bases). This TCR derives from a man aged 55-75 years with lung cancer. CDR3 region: CASSLLDRTTSGNTIYF. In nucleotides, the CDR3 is TGCGCCAGCAGCTTGTTAGACAGGACGACCTCTGGAAACACCATATATTTT.